A selection of T cell receptor beta chains follows, all from one sample in a study of beta chain features in type 1 diabetes. TCRdb's copy holds only in-frame clones and misses some; the assay was immunoSEQ multiplex PCR. The profile covers over 500,000 clones, with around 15% appearing a single time and about 0.093% taken by the ten largest. Sequencing was done on a sample of naive CD4+ T cells from blood. All receptors come from a man between 18 and 29 years old in good health. Each CDR3 is given with its conserved first and last residue.

TRBV27	TRBJ1-1	CASSLYFQLNTEAFF
TRBV9	TRBJ2-5	CASSVGLGEETQYF
TRBV2	TRBJ2-7	CASSERRERSYEQYF
TRBV4-1	TRBJ1-5	CASSQGTGRKNQPQHF
TRBV29-1	TRBJ1-4	CSVEVLSALRVSRLFF
TRBV5-1	TRBJ2-1	CASSLGDRNEQFF
TRBV9	TRBJ1-2	CASSVGGINYGYTF
TRBV7-2	TRBJ2-1	CASSSQGWGEQFF
TRBV7-9	TRBJ2-1	CASSYSSGSFGQFF
TRBV5-4	TRBJ2-1	CASSKGLAGSYNEQFF
TRBV28	TRBJ1-5	CASSHSRISRGNQPQHF
TRBV2	TRBJ2-6	CASRTDSGANVLTF
TRBV7-2	TRBJ1-5	CASSFGQGNQPQHF
TRBV4-1	TRBJ2-1	CASRGGGLENEQFF
TRBV28	TRBJ2-7	CASSRRGIYEQYF
TRBV9	TRBJ2-2	CASSVGLAGGPPGELFF
TRBV18	TRBJ2-7	CASSPTRQHEQYF
TRBV2	TRBJ1-2	CASSEQGTNYGYTF
TRBV25-1	TRBJ2-5	CASSRGLGLIQETQYF
TRBV19	TRBJ2-3	CASSIGSGTADTQYF
TRBV30	TRBJ2-5	CAWSVSRTSGYQETQYF
TRBV5-1	TRBJ1-4	CASSRIQGQPEKLFF
TRBV4-2	TRBJ2-7	CASSHRGLGDYEQYF
TRBV14	TRBJ2-1	CASSQDVAQQFF
TRBV29-1	TRBJ2-5	CSAADGGGLPAQYF
TRBV6-1	TRBJ1-2	CASRHWDHSNGYTF
TRBV7-2	TRBJ1-5	CASSTDSSNQPQHF
TRBV6-5	TRBJ2-7	CASSYSMLQGYEQYF
TRBV28	TRBJ1-5	CASSLSGQPQHF
TRBV6-1	TRBJ1-5	CASSLDRGNQPQHF
TRBV28	TRBJ1-4	CASRLAGNEKLFF
TRBV6-1	TRBJ2-7	CASSAGGLEHGAYEQYF
TRBV4-1	TRBJ2-7	CASSQPTGRYYEQYF
TRBV15	TRBJ2-2	CATSRTIQGAGELFF
TRBV7-2	TRBJ2-5	CASSLESGPETQYF
TRBV15	TRBJ1-5	CATSARRGQPQHF
TRBV7-2	TRBJ2-5	CASSILLQETQYF
TRBV27	TRBJ1-1	CASNPHRGTEAFF
TRBV11-3	TRBJ1-1	CASSFFGAFF
TRBV5-1	TRBJ1-1	CASSLGTRNTEAFF